Listed here are 31 T cell receptor beta chains from one sample, sequenced in a study of blood T cell dynamics during melanoma immunotherapy. The method was immunoSEQ multiplex PCR; TCRdb's version includes in-frame clones alone and lacks a portion of them. Here the sample spans around 12,000 clones, 70% to 90% being singletons. The time point denotes: week 3, after first cycle of checkpoint inhibitor. The material was blood, obtained from a patient treated with checkpoint blockade. These receptors originate from a human donor with melanoma.

The V call is TRBV6-6, the J call TRBJ1-6; TRBD1 matches 7 bases. With V trimmed by 7 bases and J by 13 bases, 13 bases remained unmatched. The CDR3 totals 14 residues. Germline CDR1 reads MNHNY; CDR2 reads SVGAGI (reference sequence). The CDR3 coding sequence is TGTGCCAGCATCCTGGGGGAGGGGGCGCTTCCCCTCCACTTT. This translates into CASILGEGALPLHF.

The chain recombines TRBV10-1 with TRBJ1-1; TRBD1 aligns across 8 bases. V lost 8 bases, J lost 1 base, and 12 bases stayed unmatched. Germline V lookup: CDR1 WNHNN, CDR2 SYGVQD (reference sequence). The CDR3 length is 16 residues. The CDR3 loop is CASSEGRTGRNTEAFF. The CDR3 DNA reads TGCGCCAGCTCCGAGGGCCGGACAGGGCGGAACACTGAAGCTTTCTTT.

V usage is TRBV9 and J usage is TRBJ2-3, with D perhaps TRBD1 (6 bases). Trimming removed 3 bases at V and 4 bases at J, with 15 bases between. Looked up from germline, CDR1 is SGDLS and CDR2 is YYNGEE. The CDR3 runs 15 residues. The CDR3 region is CASSGTVMRADTQYF. The CDR3 DNA is TGTGCCAGCAGCGGGACAGTCATGCGGGCAGATACGCAGTATTTT.

This clone was seen a few times. The genes are TRBV19 and TRBJ1-5; D not resolved. The CDR3 spans 15 residues. Germline CDR1 is LNHDA and CDR2 is SQIVND (reference sequence). Trimming took 0 bases from V and 7 from J, leaving 13 bases between them. The CDR3 protein is CASSIERQAGQPQHF. The CDR3 DNA is TGTGCCAGTAGTATAGAGAGGCAGGCGGGCCAGCCCCAGCATTTT.

The genes are TRBV21-1 and TRBJ2-2; the table's D call, TRBD1, has no DNA check behind it. TRBV21-1 is a known pseudogene. CDR3 length: 17 amino acids. CDR3 protein: CASSKVGWETGPGELFF. The CDR3 DNA follows: TGTGCCAGCAGCAAAGTGGGGTGGGAGACAGGGCCCGGGGAGCTGTTTTTT.

V usage is TRBV7-2 and J usage is TRBJ2-7; weak D call: TRBD1 (5 bases). V lost 1 base, J lost 0 bases, and 7 bases lay in between. Germline V gene lookup returns CDR1 SGHTA and CDR2 FQGNSA. The CDR3 spans 14 residues. The DNA for the CDR3 is TGTGCCAGCAGCTTAGACAGGAGCTCCTACGAGCAGTACTTC. This codes for CASSLDRSSYEQYF.

The rearrangement links TRBV2 to TRBJ1-5; 10 bases agree with TRBD1. The J segment lost 0 bases and the V segment lost 5 bases, leaving 10 bases of the junction unmatched. The germline V gene encodes CDR1 SNHLY and CDR2 FYNNEI. The CDR3 is 18 residues long. Written as DNA, the CDR3 is TGTGCCAGCAGTCCAGGATGGGACAGGGGAATTAGCAATCAGCCCCAGCATTTT. This codes for CASSPGWDRGISNQPQHF. The variable domain in full, with the rest retrieved from reference TRBV2 and TRBJ1-5, is EPEVTQTPSHQVTQMGQEVILRCVPISNHLYFYWYRQILGQKVEFLVSFYNNEISEKSEIFDDQFSVERPDGSNFTLKIRSTKLEDSAMYFCASSPGWDRGISNQPQHFGDGTRLSIL.

V usage is TRBV27 and J usage is TRBJ2-5; D is perhaps TRBD2 (5 bases). Germline loops: CDR1 MNHEY, CDR2 SMNVEV (reference sequence). The CDR3 has 13 amino acids. V was clipped by 4 bases and J by 1 base, with 7 bases between them. The CDR3 region is CASSSGFQETQYF. CDR3 coding DNA: TGTGCCAGCAGTTCGGGATTCCAAGAGACCCAGTACTTC.

V and J are TRBV4-3 and TRBJ2-5; 9 nucleotides align to TRBD1. CDR1 is LGHNA, CDR2 YSLEER, per germline. The CDR3 contains 16 residues. V dropped 2 bases and J dropped 5; count of bases not matched to a gene: 9. CDR3 sequence: CASSQNYRTGVETQYF. DNA for the CDR3: TGCGCCAGCAGCCAAAATTACCGGACAGGGGTCGAGACCCAGTACTTC.

This chain joins TRBV13 and TRBJ1-5, with D possibly being TRBD1 (5 bases). V was trimmed by 1 base and J by 2 bases, leaving 15 bases between them. This CDR3 has 17 residues. Germline V lookup: CDR1 PRHDT, CDR2 FYEKMQ (reference sequence). In nucleotides, the CDR3 is TGTGCCAGCAGCTTAGCTCGGCAGGGTGAGGGCAATCAGCCCCAGCATTTT. Translation gives CASSLARQGEGNQPQHF.

This chain uses TRBV28 with TRBJ1-2, with D perhaps matching TRBD1 (6 bases). Trimming left V 5 bases short and J 7 bases short, with 11 bases between. There are 12 residues in the CDR3. Germline V lookup: CDR1 MDHEN, CDR2 SYDVKM. The CDR3, as DNA: TGTGCCAGCAGTAAACAGGGTTTTGGCTACACCTTC. This codes for CASSKQGFGYTF.

The rearrangement uses TRBV19 and TRBJ2-2; D not resolved. The CDR3 is 13 residues long. Germline V CDR1 and CDR2: LNHDA, SQIVND (reference sequence). V was pared by 4 bases and J by 2 bases, with 5 bases between. The CDR3 DNA is TGTGCCAGTAGTAACCCCAACACCGGGGAGCTGTTTTTT. Translated: CASSNPNTGELFF.

V gene TRBV5-1 combines with J gene TRBJ2-7, with 7 bases fitting TRBD1. The CDR3 is made up of 17 amino acids. CDR1 SGHRS and CDR2 YFSETQ come from the germline V gene. V lost 4 bases, J lost 2 bases, and 15 bases stayed unmatched. CDR3 in DNA: TGCGCCAGCAGCCTCTGGGGCTGGGACAGTGGAACCTACGAGCAGTACTTC. The encoded protein is CASSLWGWDSGTYEQYF. The complete variable domain, with remaining parts taken from reference TRBV5-1 and TRBJ2-7, reads KAGVTQTPRYLIKTRGQQVTLSCSPISGHRSVSWYQQTPGQGLQFLFEYFSETQRNKGNFPGRFSGRQFSNSRSEMNVSTLELGDSALYLCASSLWGWDSGTYEQYFGPGTRLTVT.

The chain uses TRBV10-2 and TRBJ2-5; D is unresolved. Germline-derived CDR1 and CDR2 are WSHSY and SAAADI. Trimming removed 4 bases from V and 4 bases from J, with 10 bases in between. This CDR3 spans 13 amino acids. For the CDR3, the DNA is TGCGCCAGCAGTGTGGGAACACTAGAGACCCAGTACTTC. Translating gives CASSVGTLETQYF.

The chain carries TRBV6-1 and TRBJ1-1; weak D call: TRBD1 (5 bases). Deletions cut 1 base from V and 2 bases from J, with 8 bases between. Germline V gives CDR1 MNHNS, CDR2 SASEGT. The CDR3 loop spans 14 amino acids. CDR3 nucleotide sequence: TGTGCCAGCAGTGAAGGGTGGGACAACACTGAAGCTTTCTTT. Protein product: CASSEGWDNTEAFF.

The V gene is TRBV5-5, the J gene TRBJ2-5, with D hard to call. CDR1 is SGHKS, CDR2 YYEKEE, per germline (reference sequence). The CDR3 is 12 residues long. V lost 2 bases and J lost 2, with 4 bases in between. CDR3 sequence: CASSFNQETQYF. The CDR3 DNA reads as TGTGCCAGCAGCTTCAATCAAGAGACCCAGTACTTC.

The chain's CDR3 is CASSFRRRDTTYNEQFF. CDR3 DNA: TGCGCCAGCAGCTTCCGTAGGCGAGACACCACTTACAATGAGCAGTTCTTC. The V gene is TRBV5-1, the J gene TRBJ2-1; unclear D gene. This CDR3 contains 17 residues. V shed 2 bases and J shed 4 bases, with 19 bases lying between them. Germline CDR1 is SGHRS and CDR2 is YFSETQ.

This clone was seen only once. The CDR3 spells CASSMGNGPNQPQHF. The CDR3 bases are TGTGCCAGCAGCATGGGTAACGGTCCCAATCAGCCCCAGCATTTT. The chain combines TRBV7-3 with TRBJ1-5; D gene unclear. V was clipped by 5 bases and J by 3 bases, with 14 bases between them. Germline CDR1 is SGHTA and CDR2 is FQGTGA. The CDR3 is made up of 15 amino acids. Complete variable domain (other parts from reference TRBV7-3 and TRBJ1-5): GAGVSQTPSNKVTEKGKYVELRCDPISGHTALYWYRQSLGQGPEFLIYFQGTGAADDSGLPNDRFFAVRPEGSVSTLKIQRTERGDSAVYLCASSMGNGPNQPQHFGDGTRLSIL.

This chain connects TRBV7-8 to TRBJ1-5, with D possibly being TRBD1 (6 bases). V shed 8 bases and J shed 2 bases, with 16 bases lying between them. Germline V gene lookup returns CDR1 SGHVS and CDR2 FQNEAQ. This CDR3 contains 15 residues. The CDR3 sequence is CASGAQGIGNQPQHF. Here the CDR3 DNA reads TGTGCCAGCGGAGCACAGGGAATCGGCAATCAGCCCCAGCATTTT.

The J gene is TRBJ1-2, the V gene TRBV7-2; 7 bases agree with TRBD1. There are 13 residues in the CDR3. Germline loops: CDR1 SGHTA, CDR2 FQGNSA. J lost 4 bases, V lost 4 bases, and 3 bases had no gene match. Here the CDR3 DNA reads TGTGCCAGCAGCTCCGACAGGGTCTATGGCTACACCTTC. It encodes CASSSDRVYGYTF.

This clone has just one count. The V and J genes are TRBV6-5 and TRBJ1-4; no clear D gene. Looked up from germline, CDR1 is MNHEY and CDR2 is SVGAGI. Trimming shortened V by 5 bases and J by 5 bases, and 9 bases separated the two germline ends. This CDR3 region has 13 residues. The CDR3 nucleotides are TGTGCCAGCAGTCCCCGACCGAATGAAAAACTGTTTTTT. It translates to CASSPRPNEKLFF.

This clone was picked up a small number of times. The V and J genes are TRBV6-6 and TRBJ2-7, with D possibly matching TRBD1 (6 bases). The CDR3 is made up of 14 amino acids. V lost 3 bases to trimming and J lost 1 base, with 10 bases between them. The germline gives CDR1 MNHNY, CDR2 SVGAGI (reference sequence). The CDR3 bases are TGTGCCAGCAGTTATTTAGGACAGTCCTACGAGCAGTACTTC. Protein sequence: CASSYLGQSYEQYF.

This chain connects TRBV5-1 to TRBJ2-7, with 10 bases that match TRBD1. Germline CDR1 and CDR2: SGHRS and YFSETQ. There are 15 residues in the CDR3. V lost 4 bases to trimming and J lost 3 bases; unmatched junction nucleotides: 7. For the CDR3, the DNA is TGCGCCAGCAGCCCCGACAGGGGGCGAGGCTACGAGCAGTACTTC. Translation: CASSPDRGRGYEQYF.

The chain couples TRBV14 to TRBJ1-5; no reliable D call. CDR3 length: 13 amino acids. Between the trimmed V and J ends, which lost 4 bases and 5 bases, there was a span of 9 bases. The germline V gene encodes CDR1 SGHDN and CDR2 FVKESK. As DNA, the CDR3 is TGTGCCAGCAGCCGCTCTGAGGATCAGCCCCAGCATTTT. Translating it yields CASSRSEDQPQHF.

The V gene is TRBV13, the J gene TRBJ2-2, with D possibly TRBD1 on 6 matching bases. The CDR3 spans 16 residues. The V end lost 0 bases, the J end lost 4 bases, and 12 bases lay between the germline ends. The germline V gene encodes CDR1 PRHDT and CDR2 FYEKMQ (reference sequence). The DNA for the CDR3 is TGTGCCAGCAGCTTAGGGCAGGGGTGGAGCACCGGGGAGCTGTTTTTT. This encodes CASSLGQGWSTGELFF.

The gene calls are TRBV6-6 and TRBJ2-5; unclear D gene. The CDR3 length is 14 residues. The V gene lost 3 bases and the J gene lost 1 base, with 9 bases spanning the gap. Germline V lookup: CDR1 MNHNY, CDR2 SVGAGI (reference sequence). The CDR3 here is CASSYSGSQETQYF. In DNA form, the CDR3 reads TGTGCCAGCAGTTATTCCGGGTCCCAAGAGACCCAGTACTTC.

The CDR3 reads CASSQEDSATYEQYF. The CDR3 DNA reads TGTGCCAGTAGTCAGGAGGACTCAGCGACCTACGAGCAGTACTTC. The rearrangement links TRBV19 to TRBJ2-7; the D gene is possibly TRBD2 (5 bases). This CDR3 is built from 15 residues. Trimming cost V 5 bases and J 2 bases, with 16 bases left between them. CDR1 is LNHDA and CDR2 is SQIVND in the germline V gene (reference sequence).

The V call is TRBV7-2, the J call TRBJ2-1; 8 nucleotides agree with TRBD1. Unmatched junction bases numbered 4, after V lost 4 bases and J lost 5 bases. The CDR3 spans 14 residues. Per germline, CDR1 SGHTA and CDR2 FQGNSA. The DNA for the CDR3 is TGTGCCAGCAGCTCCTACAGGGGGAACAATGAGCAGTTCTTC. This sequence encodes CASSSYRGNNEQFF.

The chain recombines TRBV5-7 with TRBJ1-4; weak D call: TRBD1 (5 bases). TRBV5-7 has ORF status, its function being uncertain. Trimming stripped 2 bases from V and 0 bases from J, with 14 bases between. The CDR3 length is 17 residues. In DNA, the CDR3 is TGTGCCAGCAGCTTTCCACCCCAGGGAACAACTAATGAAAAACTGTTTTTT. Amino acid sequence: CASSFPPQGTTNEKLFF.

The chain uses TRBV19 and TRBJ1-5, with D possibly being TRBD1 (6 bases). Germline V gene data show CDR1 as LNHDA and CDR2 as SQIVND (reference sequence). CDR3 length: 15 amino acids. Trimming cost V 7 bases and J 1 base, with 14 bases left between them. The CDR3 loop reads CASNLRGSSNQPQHF. CDR3 DNA sequence: TGTGCCAGTAATTTGAGGGGGAGCAGCAATCAGCCCCAGCATTTT.

The table lists this clone with a few counts. The rearrangement uses TRBV7-2 and TRBJ2-3, with 8 bases fitting TRBD2. This CDR3 contains 15 residues. V trimming: 7 bases; J trimming: 3 bases; junction bases outside the gene matches: 9. Germline V gene data show CDR1 as SGHTA and CDR2 as FQGNSA. This chain's CDR3 is CASNRASGSTDTQYF. The CDR3 DNA is TGTGCCAGCAATCGCGCTAGCGGGTCTACAGATACGCAGTATTTT.